These 32 T cell receptor beta chains share one sample of origin, sequenced in a study of T cell clonality in common variable immunodeficiency. TCRdb's table, derived via immunoSEQ multiplex PCR, lists solely in-frame clones and lacks some. The specimen gives about 30,000 clones without singletons; the ten biggest hold less than 15%. Source material: peripheral blood mononuclear cells. These receptors all come from a person aged 18-70 years in good health.

This clone was seen at least ten times. The read ends 3 residues early relative to the CDR3; the germline J gene fills the gap. The chain couples TRBV28 to TRBJ2-7, with a weak D call TRBD1 (6 bases). V lost 5 bases, J lost 2 bases, and 10 bases lay in between. Germline V gives CDR1 MDHEN, CDR2 SYDVKM. This CDR3 is built from 13 residues. The CDR3 bases that were read are TGTGCCAGCAGTGGAACAGGGACCTACGAG. Encoded protein: CASSGTGTYE. The entire CDR3 reads CASSGTGTYEQYF.

The sample holds many counts of this clone. The CDR3 extends 3 residues past the end of the read, so its final part is completed from the germline J gene. This chain joins TRBV20-1 and TRBJ2-1; 11 bases agree with TRBD1. Germline V gene sequence: CDR1 DFQATT, CDR2 SNEGSKA (reference sequence). V trimming: 5 bases; J trimming: 9 bases; junction bases outside the gene matches: 6. The CDR3 sequence is 13 residues long. CDR3 loop: CSAVIGQGAEQFF. The CDR3 bases that were read are TGCAGTGCTGTAATAGGACAGGGGGCTGAG.

This clone was seen at least ten times. Read data end 3 residues before the CDR3 end; the end is taken from the germline J gene. The chain carries TRBV29-1 and TRBJ2-1; D is uncertain. The germline V gene has CDR1 SQVTM and CDR2 ANQGSEA. CDR3 length: 12 residues. V lost 8 bases, J lost 5 bases, and 13 bases lay in between. Partial CDR3 DNA: TGCAGCCCCCTATTCCGGGACAATGAG. Protein sequence: CSPLFRDNE. The whole CDR3 is CSPLFRDNEQFF.

In its sample, this clone was seen many times. The read comes to an end 3 residues before the CDR3 does, leaving the germline J gene to fill in the end. The chain uses TRBV6-1 and TRBJ2-7, with 10 bases identical to TRBD2. Germline CDR1 reads MNHNS; CDR2 reads SASEGT. V lost 2 bases and J lost 2; bases outside the gene matches: 9. The CDR3 covers 17 residues. This chain's CDR3 is CASSEFHSGGSTYEQYF. The DNA read from the CDR3 is TGTGCCAGCAGTGAATTTCATAGCGGGGGGTCCACCTACGAG.

Ten or more counts support this clone. The CDR3 is cut off 3 residues early in the read; its end comes from the germline J gene. The chain is built from TRBV7-6 and TRBJ2-3, with 12 bases lining up with TRBD2. CDR1 is SGHVS and CDR2 is FNYEAQ in the germline V gene. The CDR3 covers 17 residues. V was pared by 2 bases and J by 5 bases, with 8 bases of the junction left unmatched. The sequenced CDR3 bases are TGTGCCAGCAGCTTATGGGCTAGCGGGGGGGCCAAAGATACG. It specifies CASSLWASGGAKDT. The whole CDR3 sequence is CASSLWASGGAKDTQYF.

This clone was counted ten times or more. The observed sequence ends 3 residues before the CDR3 terminus, with the missing tail filled in from the germline J gene. The V call is TRBV4-2, the J call TRBJ1-2; D is unclear. V lost 0 bases to trimming and J lost 1 base, with 9 bases between them. Per the germline V gene, CDR1 is LGHNA and CDR2 is YNFKEQ. The CDR3 has 15 residues. CDR3 DNA, as far as it was read: TGTGCCAGCAGCCAAGATGGCCAAAGTAACTATGGC. Amino acids: CASSQDGQSNYG. The whole CDR3 protein reads CASSQDGQSNYGYTF.

This clone was seen at least ten times. The sequenced fragment ends 3 residues before the CDR3 boundary, so the rest is inferred from the germline J gene. The J gene is TRBJ2-3, the V gene TRBV20-1; TRBD2 matches 10 bases. The V segment lost 0 bases and the J segment 5 bases; nucleotides outside the gene matches: 8. The CDR3 has 16 amino acids. Germline values: CDR1 DFQATT, CDR2 SNEGSKA (reference sequence). Here the CDR3 reads CSARDLSGGAGDTQYF. The sequenced part of the CDR3 DNA is TGCAGTGCTAGAGATTTGAGCGGGGGGGCCGGAGATACG.

For this clone: The read ends 3 residues shy of where the CDR3 ends; the end is completed using the germline J gene. The chain couples TRBV7-9 to TRBJ1-3; no clear D. This CDR3 is 14 amino acids long. Trimming removed 3 bases from V and 2 bases from J, with 8 bases in between. From germline, CDR1 is SEHNR and CDR2 FQNEAQ (reference sequence). CDR3 DNA, as far as it was read: TGTGCCAGCAGCTTCGAGGGTGCTGGAAACACC. This codes for CASSFEGAGNT. The complete CDR3 reads CASSFEGAGNTIYF.

Comment on this clone: The read is 3 residues too short to cover the CDR3 end, so that end is filled in from the germline J gene. The chain employs TRBV7-8 and TRBJ2-7; perhaps TRBD1 as D (6 bases). V lost 4 bases to trimming and J lost 3 bases, with 13 bases between them. Germline V gene data show CDR1 as SGHVS and CDR2 as FQNEAQ. This CDR3 is 14 amino acids long. Incomplete CDR3 DNA: TGTGCCAGCAGCTACACAGGGAAGGGCTACGAG. It is translated as CASSYTGKGYE. The CDR3 reads in full as CASSYTGKGYEQYF. The entire variable domain, with the rest obtained from reference TRBV7-8 and TRBJ2-7, is as follows: GAGVSQSPRYKVAKRGQDVALRCDPISGHVSLFWYQQALGQGPEFLTYFQNEAQLDKSGLPSDRFFAERPEGSVSTLKIQRTQQEDSAVYLCASSYTGKGYEQYFGPGTRLTVT.

This clone was seen ten or more times. The CDR3 end lies 3 residues beyond the end of the read and is filled in from the germline J gene. The chain employs TRBV29-1 and TRBJ2-5, with TRBD1 identical over 8 bases. V was pared by 7 bases and J by 5 bases, with 12 bases of the junction left unmatched. Germline V gene sequence: CDR1 SQVTM, CDR2 ANQGSEA. The CDR3 consists of 14 residues. The DNA read from the CDR3 is TGCAGCGCCGGAACCGGGACAGGCAGGGAGACC. Translated, it gives CSAGTGTGRET. The full-length CDR3 reads as CSAGTGTGRETQYF.

This clone showed up many times. The missing CDR3 end, 3 residues past where the read stops, is filled in from the germline J gene. V and J are TRBV20-1 and TRBJ2-1; TRBD2 might be the D (7 bases). Germline-derived CDR1 and CDR2 are DFQATT and SNEGSKA (reference sequence). This CDR3 contains 11 residues. V gave up 7 bases and J gave up 8 bases, with 12 bases separating them. CDR3 bases read: TGCAGTGGAAGGGGGGGTGATGAG. Translated: CSGRGGDE. The CDR3 reads in full as CSGRGGDEQFF.

This clone has a count of ten or more. The read ends 3 residues early relative to the CDR3; the germline J gene fills the gap. V is TRBV19 and J is TRBJ1-4, with 10 bases matching TRBD1. After removal of 5 bases from V and 8 bases from J, the junction contained 5 bases not matched to a gene. This CDR3 spans 14 amino acids. CDR1 is LNHDA and CDR2 is SQIVND in the germline V gene (reference sequence). CDR3 residues: CASSSGQGGEKLFF. The sequenced CDR3 bases are TGTGCCAGTAGTTCCGGACAGGGGGGGGAAAAA.

At least ten counts were recorded for this clone. The missing CDR3 end, 3 residues past where the read stops, is filled in from the germline J gene. The chain is built from TRBV19 and TRBJ2-7; TRBD1 agrees at 10 bases. J gave up 2 bases and V 2 bases, and 3 bases lay outside the gene matches. The CDR3 runs 15 residues. The germline gives CDR1 LNHDA, CDR2 SQIVND (reference sequence). The CDR3 DNA, read in part, is TGTGCCAGTAGTATATATGGACAGGGGGCCTACGAG. Its protein product is CASSIYGQGAYE. The full CDR3 sequence reads CASSIYGQGAYEQYF.

Remarks on this clone: Read sequence stops 3 residues before the CDR3 end, and the germline J gene provides the missing end. V usage is TRBV5-8 and J usage is TRBJ1-2; D is undetermined. The V end was cut by 2 bases, the J end by 4 bases, with 12 bases between. The CDR3 is 14 amino acids. Germline CDR1 and CDR2: SGHTS and YDEGEE. The CDR3 loop is CASSFQSWAYGYTF. The CDR3 bases that were read are TGTGCCAGCAGCTTTCAAAGTTGGGCCTATGGC.

In its sample, this clone was seen many times. Read data end 3 residues before the CDR3 end; the end is taken from the germline J gene. The gene calls are TRBV6-1 and TRBJ2-1; 7 positions agree with TRBD1. CDR1 MNHNS and CDR2 SASEGT come from the germline V gene. V was clipped by 4 bases and J by 1 base; unmatched bases: 1. The CDR3 totals 14 residues. Here the CDR3 reads CASSAGQSYNEQFF. The DNA read from the CDR3 is TGTGCCAGCAGTGCGGGACAGTCCTACAATGAG.

This clone was observed at least ten times. The read gets to within 3 residues of the CDR3 end, and the germline J gene fills in the rest. The sample contains more than one DNA sequence encoding this CDR3. The chain employs TRBV5-4 and TRBJ1-1; weak D call: TRBD1 (6 bases). The CDR3 has 13 residues. V was cut by 4 bases and J by 1 base, with 8 bases left in between. Germline CDR1 SGHNT, CDR2 YYREEE (reference sequence). CDR3 bases read: TGTGCCAGCAGCCTAGGGGGGAACACTGAA. This gives the protein CASSLGGNTE. The whole CDR3 region reads CASSLGGNTEAFF. Supplemented by reference TRBV5-4 and TRBJ1-1, the full variable domain reads ETGVTQSPTHLIKTRGQQVTLRCSSQSGHNTVSWYQQALGQGPQFIFQYYREEENGRGNFPPRFSGLQFPNYSSELNVNALELDDSALYLCASSLGGNTEAFFGQGTRLTVV.

This clone was counted ten times or more. The sequence runs out 3 residues before the end of the CDR3; the remainder is reconstructed from the germline J gene. The gene calls are TRBV19 and TRBJ2-1; D might be TRBD2 (6 bases). CDR1 LNHDA and CDR2 SQIVND come from the germline V gene (reference sequence). The length of the CDR3 is 16 residues. The ends were cut back, 6 bases at V and 9 bases at J, with 24 bases in the middle. CDR3: CASSTGLNPGQSEQFF. The DNA read from the CDR3 is TGTGCCAGTAGCACGGGACTCAACCCCGGTCAATCTGAG.

This clone has ten or more counts. The read gets to within 3 residues of the CDR3 end, and the germline J gene fills in the rest. This rearrangement joins TRBV29-1 to TRBJ2-5; 8 nucleotides line up with TRBD1. With 4 bases clipped from V and 5 bases from J, the junction kept 6 bases outside the gene matches. The CDR3 is made up of 13 amino acids. Germline V lookup: CDR1 SQVTM, CDR2 ANQGSEA. The CDR3 loop reads CSVGGTGWETQYF. The CDR3 DNA, read in part, is TGCAGCGTTGGAGGGACAGGTTGGGAGACC. The full variable domain, its missing parts supplied by reference TRBV29-1 and TRBJ2-5, is SAVISQKPSRDICQRGTSLTIQCQVDSQVTMMFWYRQQPGQSLTLIATANQGSEATYESGFVIDKFPISRPNLTFSTLTVSNMSPEDSSIYLCSVGGTGWETQYFGPGTRLLVL.

On this clone: The CDR3 goes on 3 residues after the read ends, and that part is filled in from the germline J gene. The J gene is TRBJ1-2, the V gene TRBV20-1; maybe TRBD1 (5 bases). V lost 5 bases to trimming and J lost 7 bases, with 17 bases between them. Germline V gene sequence: CDR1 DFQATT, CDR2 SNEGSKA (reference sequence). The CDR3 covers 13 residues. The chain's CDR3 is CSAVGSYGGGYTF. The CDR3 DNA, read in part, is TGCAGTGCTGTAGGGTCCTACGGGGGTGGC.

This clone has at least ten counts. The read is 3 residues too short to cover the CDR3 end, so that end is filled in from the germline J gene. The J gene is TRBJ2-5, the V gene TRBV19, with no clear D. CDR1 LNHDA and CDR2 SQIVND come from the germline V gene (reference sequence). V lost 5 bases and J 1 base, leaving 17 bases between the germline ends. The length of the CDR3 is 16 residues. The part of the CDR3 DNA that was read is TGTGCCAGTAGTCCCCTCCCCGTGACGGGCCAAGAGACC. Protein: CASSPLPVTGQET. The whole CDR3 sequence reads CASSPLPVTGQETQYF.

This clone came up many times. The read ends 3 residues early relative to the CDR3; the germline J gene fills the gap. The chain couples TRBV7-2 to TRBJ2-5; TRBD2 aligns across 7 bases. Germline-derived CDR1 and CDR2 are SGHTA and FQGNSA. The CDR3 totals 13 residues. CDR3 sequence reads: CASSLGTTTTQYF. CDR3 DNA, as far as it was read: TGTGCCAGCAGCTTGGGGACTACTACCACC.

This clone was found many times. The CDR3 bases that were read are TGTGCCAGCAGCTCGACAGGGGGCGGCTACGAG. Translation gives CASSSTGGGYE. The whole CDR3 sequence reads CASSSTGGGYEQYF. The rearrangement uses TRBV7-9 and TRBJ2-7, with 10 bases fitting TRBD1. The CDR3 end is not reached by the read, which stops 3 residues before it; the germline J gene fills it in. From germline, CDR1 is SEHNR and CDR2 FQNEAQ (reference sequence). CDR3 length equals 14 residues. Losses at the gene ends were 4 bases for V and 3 bases for J; bases not matched to a gene: 3.

This clone was observed many times. The CDR3 end is not reached by the read, which stops 3 residues before it; the germline J gene fills it in. Other DNA sequences in the sample encode the same CDR3. This sequence joins TRBV30 and TRBJ1-6; the match to TRBD1 covers 8 bases. V was pared by 4 bases and J by 6 bases, with 5 bases of the junction left unmatched. Germline V gene lookup returns CDR1 GTSNPN and CDR2 SVGIG (reference sequence). CDR3 length equals 14 residues. The sequenced part of the CDR3 DNA is TGTGCCTGGAATCGGGACAGGTTTAATTCACCC. Translating it yields CAWNRDRFNSP. The entire CDR3 reads CAWNRDRFNSPLHF.

This clone was seen many times. The observed sequence ends 3 residues before the CDR3 terminus, with the missing tail filled in from the germline J gene. V is TRBV5-6 and J is TRBJ1-5, with D unclear. Germline lookup yields CDR1 SGHDT and CDR2 YYEEEE. V was pared by 0 bases and J by 0 bases, with 7 bases between. The CDR3 loop spans 15 amino acids. CDR3 protein: CASSLGQNSNQPQHF. Incomplete CDR3 DNA: TGTGCCAGCAGCTTGGGGCAGAATAGCAATCAGCCC.

Points on this clone: The read terminates 3 residues before the CDR3 end, so the remaining end is supplied by the germline J gene. The chain is built from TRBV7-6 and TRBJ1-1, with a tentative D call TRBD1 (6 bases). The CDR3 sequence is 13 residues long. The ends were cut back, 2 bases at V and 5 bases at J, with 9 bases in the middle. Germline V lookup: CDR1 SGHVS, CDR2 FNYEAQ. CDR3 DNA, as far as it was read: TGTGCCAGCAGCTTATCGCAGGGGACTGAA. This translates into CASSLSQGTE. In full, the CDR3 reads CASSLSQGTEAFF.

This clone appeared many times. CDR3 region: CASSTGGGYGYTF. CDR3 DNA, as far as it was read: TGTGCCAGCAGCACAGGGGGCGGCTATGGC. The chain combines TRBV4-2 with TRBJ1-2, with 9 bases identical to TRBD1. Read coverage stops 3 residues before the CDR3 terminus; the germline J gene supplies the remainder. The ends lost 5 bases at V and 4 bases at J; junction bases unmatched: 2. The CDR3 has 13 residues. Germline V gene data show CDR1 as LGHNA and CDR2 as YNFKEQ.

In its sample, this clone ranks as medium-sized. The read is 3 residues too short to cover the CDR3 end, so that end is filled in from the germline J gene. The chain has TRBV19 and TRBJ1-2; 9 bases are shared with TRBD1. The germline gives CDR1 LNHDA, CDR2 SQIVND (reference sequence). The CDR3 contains 15 residues. The CDR3 loop is CASSPGQGIANDYTF. CDR3 DNA, as far as it was read: TGTGCCAGTAGCCCAGGACAGGGGATTGCAAATGAC.

The table lists this clone with many counts. The DNA read from the CDR3 is TGTGCCAGCAGCTTAAGAGGGGGCCTTGACTATGGC. This codes for CASSLRGGLDYG. In full, the CDR3 is CASSLRGGLDYGYTF. This chain links TRBV7-3 with TRBJ1-2, with TRBD1 matching over 7 bases. The CDR3 end lies 3 residues beyond the end of the read and is filled in from the germline J gene. Per germline, CDR1 SGHTA and CDR2 FQGTGA. The length of the CDR3 is 15 residues. V shed 1 base and J 3 bases; nucleotides not matched to a gene: 5.

CDR3 sequence reads: CASITDRANSPLHF. Partial CDR3 DNA: TGTGCCAGCATCACAGACAGGGCCAATTCACCC. The rearrangement joins TRBV2 to TRBJ1-6, with 7 bases aligning to TRBD1. Coverage ceases 3 residues before the CDR3 finishes, and the germline J gene fills in the end. Germline-derived CDR1 and CDR2 are SNHLY and FYNNEI. With 7 bases clipped from V and 7 bases from J, the junction kept 7 bases outside the gene matches. CDR3 size: 14 residues.

This clone was recorded at least ten times. The read falls 3 residues short of the CDR3 end, and the missing part is taken from the germline J gene. This chain joins TRBV4-1 and TRBJ1-2, with unresolved D. CDR3 size: 18 residues. From germline, CDR1 is MGHRA and CDR2 YSYEKL. CDR3 bases read: TGCGCCAGCAGCCAAGGAATTATGGCAGGCCTTAAAGTTGAAGGC. It specifies CASSQGIMAGLKVEG. The full CDR3 protein is CASSQGIMAGLKVEGYTF.

Many counts were recorded for this clone. The read comes to an end 3 residues before the CDR3 does, leaving the germline J gene to fill in the end. The rearrangement links TRBV10-3 to TRBJ2-2; tentative D call: TRBD2 (6 bases). V shed 3 bases and J shed 4 bases, with 21 bases lying between them. The CDR3 contains 18 residues. Germline CDR1 and CDR2: ENHRY and SYGVKD. The CDR3 sequence is CAISERVGGPRGTGELFF. The DNA read from the CDR3 is TGTGCCATCAGTGAAAGGGTGGGGGGACCCCGTGGCACCGGGGAG.

This clone has ten or more counts. The CDR3 region is CASSLGQTPLHF. The CDR3 bases that were read are TGTGCCAGCAGCTTAGGACAGACTCCC. The genes are TRBV7-9 and TRBJ1-6; a possible D gene is TRBD1 (5 bases). The read terminates 3 residues before the CDR3 end, so the remaining end is supplied by the germline J gene. CDR3 length: 12 residues. CDR1 is SEHNR and CDR2 is FQNEAQ in the germline V gene (reference sequence).